Presented here are 8 T cell receptor beta chains from one specimen sequenced in a study of Ad26.COV2.S vaccination and SARS-CoV-2 variants. Assay: immunoSEQ multiplex PCR; the TCRdb copy retains only in-frame clones and omits some. The sample holds about 180,000 clones; approximately 90% are singletons and the top ten take less than 6%. The specimen was peripheral blood, collected after recovery from COVID-19. The receptors shown here come from a human donor who had recovered from COVID-19.

The chain recombines TRBV20-1 with TRBJ2-3; a weak D match, TRBD2 (6 bases). Germline V gene lookup returns CDR1 DFQATT and CDR2 SNEGSKA (reference sequence). V was shortened by 5 bases and J by 6 bases, with 9 bases between the two germline ends. The CDR3 runs 11 residues. The CDR3 is CSAVADDTQYF. DNA for the CDR3: TGCAGTGCTGTAGCGGATGATACGCAGTATTTT.

This clone has only one observation. V usage is TRBV10-3 and J usage is TRBJ2-5, with TRBD1 identical over 9 bases. V was clipped by 8 bases and J by 6 bases; unmatched bases: 13. The CDR3 consists of 15 residues. Germline V CDR1 and CDR2: ENHRY, SYGVKD. CDR3 protein: CAIAFVLGQGKTQYF. CDR3 nucleotides: TGTGCCATCGCTTTTGTTTTGGGACAGGGTAAGACCCAGTACTTC.

The chain recombines TRBV5-6 with TRBJ2-1; 8 positions match TRBD2. Germline CDR1 is SGHDT and CDR2 is YYEEEE. This CDR3 spans 15 amino acids. Germline trimming cut 4 bases from V and 3 bases from J; bases unmatched to any gene: 6. DNA of the CDR3: TGTGCCAGCAGCCCGGGGGGGCATCTCTACAATGAGCAGTTCTTC. It is translated as CASSPGGHLYNEQFF.

V usage is TRBV10-3 and J usage is TRBJ2-7; no clear D. Germline loops: CDR1 ENHRY, CDR2 SYGVKD. Trimming shortened V by 9 bases and J by 7 bases, and 13 bases separated the two germline ends. There are 11 residues in the CDR3. The CDR3 DNA follows: TGTGCCATAGGGTCCCTGGGGGAGCAGTACTTC. Amino acid sequence: CAIGSLGEQYF.

Of note for this clone: This CDR3 is also generated by other DNA sequences in the sample. The rearrangement joins TRBV27 to TRBJ2-2; D is uncertain. The V gene lost 2 bases and the J gene lost 0 bases, with 10 bases spanning the gap. Germline CDR1 MNHEY, CDR2 SMNVEV (reference sequence). The CDR3 loop spans 16 amino acids. The CDR3 coding sequence is TGTGCCAGCAGTTTAGTAGGGTTCGCGAACACCGGGGAGCTGTTTTTT. It codes for CASSLVGFANTGELFF.

CDR3 sequence: CASSQASGGAYNEQFF. The CDR3 DNA is TGTGCCAGCAGCCAAGCCTCGGGGGGGGCCTACAATGAGCAGTTCTTC. The chain has TRBV3-1 (or the pseudogene TRBV3-2) and TRBJ2-1; 8 bases map to TRBD2. The CDR3 loop spans 16 amino acids. Looked up from germline, CDR1 is LGHDT and CDR2 is YNNKEL (reference sequence). With V trimmed by 1 base and J by 2 bases, 4 bases remained unmatched.

The chain uses TRBV6-5 and TRBJ1-1; no reliable D call. Germline CDR1 and CDR2: MNHEY and SVGAGI. CDR3 length equals 13 residues. With 6 bases removed from V and 2 bases from J, the gap between germline ends came to 10 bases. CDR3 in amino acids: CASSDNSNTEAFF. CDR3 bases: TGTGCCAGCAGCGACAACAGCAACACTGAAGCTTTCTTT.

This clone has a single count. The V gene is TRBV5-4, the J gene TRBJ1-1; D might be TRBD1 (6 bases). V lost 4 bases to trimming and J lost 6 bases, with 16 bases between them. Germline V gene sequence: CDR1 SGHNT, CDR2 YYREEE (reference sequence). This CDR3 has 14 residues. DNA of the CDR3: TGTGCCAGCAGCCTAGGGGGGGCTCGCGCTGAAGCTTTCTTT. Its translation: CASSLGGARAEAFF.